This TCR beta chain was found in a study of T cell repertoires in cytomegalovirus infection. Turning to the study itself: Recently identified HLA-C-restricted CMV epitopes and well-studied HLA-B-restricted CMV epitopes were used by the study. Study-level findings and limits: Clonotypes of TCR beta that were HLA-C-restricted and CMV-specific dominated the ex vivo response.

TCRdb re-analysed the reads in MiXCR, keeping a single row per CDR3 protein. The sample includes approximately 73,000 distinct CDR3 sequences, roughly 40% of them seen just once. On this clonotype itself: The antigen is unknown.

CDR3 length: 15 residues. Germline CDR1 reads SEHNR; CDR2 reads FQNEAQ (reference sequence). The ends lost 10 bases at V and 2 bases at J; junction bases unmatched: 10. The sequence derives from a human donor in good health (CMV status not recorded). Some clones in this sample may be carry-over from other donors' samples. The chain couples TRBV7-9 to TRBJ2-3, with 9 bases matching TRBD1. The material was CD8+ T cells from cultured PBMCs, obtained from culture after CMV antigen stimulation. The CDR3 DNA reads TGTGCCACCGCGGCCGGGACAGGGAACACAGATACGCAGTATTTT. As protein: CATAAGTGNTDTQYF.